This TCR beta chain was found in a study of T-cell reconstitution after alpha-beta-depleted transplantation in children. Molecular barcoding with unique molecular identifiers was used for the TCRbeta library. Via MiXCR, TCRdb re-called the PCR reads, giving one row per CDR3 protein. This repertoire shows about 200,000 distinct CDR3 sequences, approximately 15% found once; its top ten account for about 39%. This clonotype was recorded at least ten times. V was cut by 4 bases and J by 0 bases, with 7 bases left in between. The CDR3 covers 13 residues. Germline V gene data show CDR1 as SGHRS and CDR2 as YFSETQ.

The chain uses TRBV5-1 and TRBJ2-5; D remains ambiguous. The sequencing here drew on PBMCs, mostly from graft donor cells, taken 360 days after TCRalphabeta/CD19-depleted stem cell transplant. The TCR sequence derives from a male patient between 2 and 10 years old who had a stem cell transplant for acute lymphoblastic leukemia, so the T cells may come from the graft donor. For the CDR3, the DNA is TGCGCCAGCAGCGGATCGAACCAAGAGACCCAGTACTTC. As protein: CASSGSNQETQYF.